This T cell receptor (beta chain) was observed in a study of blood T cells in healthy people across ages. Whole-study results and caveats: Researchers judged that diversity estimates from one million T cells fell short of true values.

Comment on this clonotype: Its target is not known.

A J-beta primer mix and a sample-barcoded 5' primer were used in a second PCR of about 7 to 12 cycles. MiXCR was run by TCRdb on the 5' RACE reads, yielding one entry per CDR3 protein. The sample holds some 890,000 distinct CDR3 sequences, just under 30% seen once. The V gene's germline CDR1 is KGHDR and CDR2 SFDVKD. The CDR3 sequence is 15 residues long. V shed 4 bases and J shed 7 bases, with 18 bases lying between them. The same sample was also used in a study of T cells of mothers and their children. That work states: Per child, 2.8 million or so TCR beta CDR3 reads were obtained, against over 9.5 million per mother.

The source is a woman aged 35 to 49 in good health. Sequencing input: blood. This rearrangement joins TRBV24-1 to TRBJ1-2; D might be TRBD1 (5 bases). The DNA for the CDR3 is TGTGCCACCAGTGACCTGGGGGAAGGTTTCGCTGGCTACACCTTC. This codes for CATSDLGEGFAGYTF.